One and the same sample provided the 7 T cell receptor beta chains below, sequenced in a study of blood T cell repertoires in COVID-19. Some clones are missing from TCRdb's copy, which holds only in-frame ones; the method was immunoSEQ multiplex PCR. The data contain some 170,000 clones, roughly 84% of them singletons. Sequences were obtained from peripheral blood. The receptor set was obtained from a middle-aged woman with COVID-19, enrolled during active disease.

CDR3 protein: CASGLSPRDEQYF. The CDR3 DNA reads TGTGCTAGTGGTTTGTCACCCCGGGACGAGCAGTACTTC. The chain is built from TRBV12-5 and TRBJ2-7; D is ambiguous. V was trimmed by 2 bases and J by 5 bases, leaving 10 bases between them. This CDR3 is 13 amino acids long. Germline V gene data show CDR1 as LGHNT and CDR2 as FRNRAP.

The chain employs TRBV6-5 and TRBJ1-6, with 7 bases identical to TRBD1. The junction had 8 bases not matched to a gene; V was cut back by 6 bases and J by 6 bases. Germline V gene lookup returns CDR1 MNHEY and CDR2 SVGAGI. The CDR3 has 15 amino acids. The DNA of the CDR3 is TGTGCCAGCAGCAGGGGGATCGACGCTAATTCACCCCTCCACTTT. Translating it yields CASSRGIDANSPLHF.

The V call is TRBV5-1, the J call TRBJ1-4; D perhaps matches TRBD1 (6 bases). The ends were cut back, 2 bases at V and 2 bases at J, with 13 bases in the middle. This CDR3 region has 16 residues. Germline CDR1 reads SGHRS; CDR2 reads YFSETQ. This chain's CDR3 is CASSFQGWGTNEKLFF. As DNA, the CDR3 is TGCGCCAGCAGCTTCCAGGGGTGGGGGACTAATGAAAAACTGTTTTTT.

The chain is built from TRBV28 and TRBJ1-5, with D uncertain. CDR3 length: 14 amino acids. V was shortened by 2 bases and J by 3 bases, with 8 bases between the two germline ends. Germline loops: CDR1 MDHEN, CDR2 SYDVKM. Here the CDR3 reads CASSLGGNNQPQHF. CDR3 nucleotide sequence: TGTGCCAGCAGTTTAGGCGGGAACAATCAGCCCCAGCATTTT.

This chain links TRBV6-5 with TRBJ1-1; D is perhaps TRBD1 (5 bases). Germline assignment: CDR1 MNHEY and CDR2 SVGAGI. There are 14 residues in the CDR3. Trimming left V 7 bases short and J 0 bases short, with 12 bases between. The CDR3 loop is CASMRGRVNTEAFF. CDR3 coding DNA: TGTGCCAGCATGCGGGGCAGGGTGAACACTGAAGCTTTCTTT.

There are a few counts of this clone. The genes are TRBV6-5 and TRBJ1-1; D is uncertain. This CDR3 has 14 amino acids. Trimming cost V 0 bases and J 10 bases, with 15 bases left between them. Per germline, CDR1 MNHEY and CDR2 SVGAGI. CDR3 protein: CASSYSSERVGAFF. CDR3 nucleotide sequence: TGTGCCAGCAGTTACTCCTCCGAGAGGGTGGGAGCTTTCTTT.

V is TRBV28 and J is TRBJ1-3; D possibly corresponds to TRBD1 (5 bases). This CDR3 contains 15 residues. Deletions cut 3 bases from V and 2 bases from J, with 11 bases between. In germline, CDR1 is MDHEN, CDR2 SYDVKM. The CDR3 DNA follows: TGTGCCAGCAGTTTGGCCGACAGCGCTGGAAACACCATATATTTT. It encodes CASSLADSAGNTIYF.